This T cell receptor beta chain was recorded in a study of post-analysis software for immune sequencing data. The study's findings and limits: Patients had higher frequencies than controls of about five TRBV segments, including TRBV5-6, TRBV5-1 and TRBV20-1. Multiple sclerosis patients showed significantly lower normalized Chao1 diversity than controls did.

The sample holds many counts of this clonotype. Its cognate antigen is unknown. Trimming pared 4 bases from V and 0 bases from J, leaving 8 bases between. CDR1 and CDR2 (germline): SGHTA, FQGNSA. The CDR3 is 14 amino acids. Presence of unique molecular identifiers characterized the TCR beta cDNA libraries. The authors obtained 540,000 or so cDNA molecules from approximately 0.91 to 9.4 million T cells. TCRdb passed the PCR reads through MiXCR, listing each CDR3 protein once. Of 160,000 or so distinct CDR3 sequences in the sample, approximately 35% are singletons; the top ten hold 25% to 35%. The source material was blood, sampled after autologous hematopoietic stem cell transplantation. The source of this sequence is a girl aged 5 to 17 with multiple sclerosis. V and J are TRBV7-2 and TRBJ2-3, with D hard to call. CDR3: CASSSYPSTDTQYF. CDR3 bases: TGTGCCAGCAGCTCGTACCCTAGCACAGATACGCAGTATTTT.